These T cell receptor beta chains were read from a single sample in a study of blood T cell repertoires in COVID-19. This table comes from immunoSEQ multiplex PCR, and its TCRdb copy is limited to in-frame clones, with some not included. The sample contains approximately 130,000 clones, about 76% of which appear only once. The material sequenced was peripheral blood. These receptors came from a man older than 75 with acute or convalescent COVID-19. Both conserved end residues are part of each CDR3. Each record gives: clone size, CDR3 length, V gene, D gene, J gene, CDR3 protein, CDR3 DNA. The D gene is left open where the match is weak. The listing skips clone size in some rows; elsewhere it reads once, few, many or a size class.

.	15	TRBV5-1	TRBD2	TRBJ2-5	CASSLTGGSQETQYF	TGCGCCAGCAGCTTGACGGGGGGGTCTCAAGAGACCCAGTACTTC
once	14	TRBV11-3	.	TRBJ2-1	CASSLRGGYNEQFF	TGTGCCAGCAGCTTACGAGGAGGGTACAATGAGCAGTTCTTC
.	15	TRBV3-1/TRBV3-2	TRBD2	TRBJ2-2	CASSFGGADTGELFF	TGTGCCAGCAGCTTCGGGGGGGCTGACACCGGGGAGCTGTTTTTT
once	15	TRBV5-6	.	TRBJ2-7	CASSLTGNLGHEQYF	TGTGCCAGCAGCTTAACAGGGAATTTAGGTCACGAGCAGTACTTC
many	17	TRBV18	TRBD1	TRBJ1-1	CASSPPGGTGGYTEAFF	TGTGCCAGCTCACCCCCGGGGGGGACAGGGGGGTACACTGAAGCTTTCTTT
.	13	TRBV10-3	.	TRBJ1-1	CAIGAGVNTEAFF	TGTGCCATCGGGGCGGGAGTAAACACTGAAGCTTTCTTT
.	16	TRBV15	TRBD1	TRBJ2-5	CATSIVDRGDQETQYF	TGTGCCACCAGCATCGTCGACAGGGGCGACCAAGAGACCCAGTACTTC
.	15	TRBV5-6	TRBD2	TRBJ2-7	CASSSIREGSYEQYF	TGTGCCAGCAGCTCGATCAGGGAGGGCTCCTACGAGCAGTACTTC
.	17	TRBV5-1	.	TRBJ2-2	CASSSRGVAGHTGELFF	TGCGCCAGCAGCTCCAGGGGGGTAGCGGGGCACACCGGGGAGCTGTTTTTT
few	12	TRBV10-3	TRBD2	TRBJ2-7	CAISGGSYEQYF	TGTGCCATCAGTGGCGGGAGCTACGAGCAGTACTTC
.	11	TRBV28	.	TRBJ1-2	CATDSNYGYTF	TGTGCCACGGACAGTAACTATGGCTACACCTTC
.	15	TRBV6-5	TRBD1	TRBJ1-2	CASSLGQGVNYGYTF	TGTGCCAGCAGTTTGGGACAGGGGGTGAACTATGGCTACACCTTC
few	16	TRBV5-1	TRBD1	TRBJ2-1	CASSYSGTGVSDEQFF	TGCGCCAGCAGCTATTCCGGGACAGGGGTTAGCGATGAGCAGTTCTTC
.	14	TRBV5-1	TRBD2	TRBJ2-5	CASFTGPGGETQYF	TGCGCCAGCTTTACGGGCCCGGGAGGGGAGACCCAGTACTTC
.	15	TRBV2	TRBD1	TRBJ2-4	CASDRDSQKPNIQYF	TGTGCCAGTGACAGGGATAGCCAAAAACCCAACATTCAGTACTTC
.	15	TRBV4-3	.	TRBJ2-1	CASSQEASSYNEQFF	TGCGCCAGCAGCCAAGAAGCGAGCTCCTACAATGAGCAGTTCTTC
.	12	TRBV9	.	TRBJ1-6	CASSVPGSPLHF	TGTGCCAGCAGCGTACCAGGTTCACCCCTCCACTTT
.	14	TRBV4-1	TRBD1	TRBJ2-7	CASSYRDRGYEQYF	TGCGCCAGCAGCTACCGGGACAGGGGTTACGAGCAGTACTTC
.	13	TRBV19	.	TRBJ1-1	CASRFGVNTEAFF	TGTGCCAGTAGATTCGGGGTCAACACTGAAGCTTTCTTT
.	14	TRBV19	.	TRBJ1-6	CASSIGGRATPLHF	TGTGCCAGTAGTATAGGGGGCAGGGCAACACCCCTCCACTTT
.	14	TRBV5-1	TRBD1	TRBJ1-6	CASSADRGKSPLHF	TGCGCCAGCAGCGCTGACAGGGGTAAATCACCCCTCCACTTT
.	15	TRBV4-1	TRBD1	TRBJ1-6	CASSHGTGTNSPLHF	TGCGCCAGCAGCCATGGGACAGGGACGAATTCACCCCTCCACTTT
.	14	TRBV9	.	TRBJ1-1	CASSVGQKNTEAFF	TGTGCCAGCAGCGTAGGACAGAAGAACACTGAAGCTTTCTTT
.	16	TRBV5-1	TRBD1	TRBJ2-3	CASSTTYRGSRNTQYF	TGCGCCAGCAGCACAACCTACAGGGGAAGTCGAAATACGCAGTATTTT
.	14	TRBV5-4	.	TRBJ1-3	CASSRDSSGNTIYF	TGTGCCAGCAGCCGAGACAGCTCTGGAAACACCATATATTTT
.	15	TRBV5-6	.	TRBJ2-5	CASSYKAGSGETQYF	TGTGCCAGCAGCTACAAGGCGGGTTCTGGCGAGACCCAGTACTTC
.	15	TRBV7-2	.	TRBJ1-2	CASSDQGSGLDGYTF	TGTGCCAGCAGCGATCAGGGGTCGGGGTTGGATGGCTACACCTTC
.	15	TRBV6-1	.	TRBJ2-3	CASSEVAGGTDTQYF	TGTGCCAGCAGTGAAGTGGCAGGGGGCACAGATACGCAGTATTTT
many	18	TRBV7-8	TRBD1	TRBJ1-2	CASSSPPGQGRSDYGYTF	TGTGCCAGCAGCTCGCCGCCGGGACAGGGGCGTTCCGACTATGGCTACACCTTC
medium-sized	15	TRBV9	.	TRBJ1-2	CASSAQTRGNYGYTF	TGTGCCAGCAGCGCCCAAACCAGGGGAAACTATGGCTACACCTTC
.	14	TRBV5-1	TRBD1	TRBJ2-7	CASSSGTGTGEQYF	TGCGCCAGCAGCTCCGGGACAGGGACAGGCGAGCAGTACTTC
.	14	TRBV18	.	TRBJ2-5	CASSPLRNQETQYF	TGTGCCAGCTCACCACTCAGGAACCAAGAGACCCAGTACTTC
few	14	TRBV7-9	.	TRBJ1-1	CASSLAGLGGEAFF	TGTGCCAGCAGCTTAGCTGGCCTAGGCGGTGAAGCTTTCTTT
.	15	TRBV3-1/TRBV3-2	.	TRBJ1-4	CASSQLAATNEKLFF	TGTGCCAGCAGCCAATTGGCAGCAACTAATGAAAAACTGTTTTTT
once	16	TRBV15	.	TRBJ1-2	CATSGLREGDDYGYTF	TGTGCCACCAGCGGATTGAGGGAGGGTGATGACTATGGCTACACCTTC
.	17	TRBV5-1	.	TRBJ2-5	CASSLYPDSRSQETQYF	TGCGCCAGCAGCTTGTATCCGGACAGCCGGAGCCAAGAGACCCAGTACTTC
.	15	TRBV3-1/TRBV3-2	.	TRBJ2-6	CASSLGASGANVLTF	TGTGCCAGCAGCCTAGGGGCCTCTGGGGCCAACGTCCTGACTTTC
.	14	TRBV18	.	TRBJ1-1	CASSPGQGNTEAFF	TGTGCCAGCTCACCGGGGCAGGGTAACACTGAAGCTTTCTTT
.	14	TRBV12-5	TRBD1	TRBJ2-3	CASGPGQGRDTQYF	TGTGCTAGTGGTCCGGGACAGGGGAGAGATACGCAGTATTTT
.	13	TRBV5-1	.	TRBJ2-5	CASSLGPLETQYF	TGCGCCAGCAGCTTGGGGCCCCTAGAGACCCAGTACTTC
.	18	TRBV4-1	.	TRBJ2-7	CASSQGRFSGLQTYEQYF	TGCGCCAGCAGCCAAGGAAGATTCTCAGGCTTACAAACCTACGAGCAGTACTTC
.	17	TRBV23-1	TRBD1	TRBJ1-2	CASSQSGGGGAYYGYTF	TGCGCCAGCAGTCAATCAGGGGGCGGAGGGGCGTACTATGGCTACACCTTC
.	14	TRBV27	TRBD1	TRBJ1-6	CASSSGTGIPPLHF	TGTGCCAGCAGCTCCGGGACAGGGATACCACCCCTCCACTTT
.	15	TRBV6-5	TRBD1	TRBJ2-7	CASSPQRTGNYEQYF	TGTGCCAGCAGTCCTCAAAGGACAGGAAACTACGAGCAGTACTTC
.	17	TRBV4-1	TRBD1	TRBJ2-2	CASSRDTTGIFAGELFF	TGCGCCAGCAGCCGAGACACGACAGGGATTTTCGCCGGGGAGCTGTTTTTT
.	15	TRBV5-6	.	TRBJ2-4	CASSPQGLAKNIQYF	TGTGCCAGCAGCCCTCAGGGACTAGCCAAAAACATTCAGTACTTC
.	17	TRBV7-6	TRBD1	TRBJ2-6	CASSWGTGHSGANVLTF	TGTGCCAGCAGTTGGGGGACAGGGCACTCTGGGGCCAACGTCCTGACTTTC
.	13	TRBV19	.	TRBJ1-2	CASTPDRTHGYTF	TGTGCCAGTACCCCTGACAGAACCCATGGCTACACCTTC
.	15	TRBV2	.	TRBJ2-3	CAGRWSGAGPDTQYF	TGTGCCGGTAGATGGTCAGGGGCGGGCCCAGATACGCAGTATTTT
.	15	TRBV11-2	.	TRBJ1-4	CASSLRIGTNEKLFF	TGTGCCAGCAGCTTGAGGATCGGAACTAATGAAAAACTGTTTTTT
.	14	TRBV4-2	.	TRBJ1-2	CASSPGDTNYGYTF	TGTGCCAGCAGCCCCGGGGACACAAACTATGGCTACACCTTC
.	16	TRBV7-2	TRBD2	TRBJ2-7	CASSLDPGGGSHEQYF	TGTGCCAGCAGCTTAGACCCTGGGGGGGGAAGTCACGAGCAGTACTTC
.	16	TRBV9	.	TRBJ2-2	CASSPSGVWNTGELFF	TGTGCCAGCAGCCCCTCGGGGGTCTGGAACACCGGGGAGCTGTTTTTT
once	15	TRBV28	.	TRBJ1-2	CASSLVQGGISGYTF	TGTGCCAGCAGTTTAGTACAGGGTGGGATCAGCGGCTACACCTTC
.	18	TRBV3-1/TRBV3-2	.	TRBJ1-6	CASSPRPGGALGNSPLHF	TGTGCCAGCAGTCCTCGTCCCGGGGGGGCCTTGGGTAATTCACCCCTCCACTTT
.	14	TRBV6-5	.	TRBJ2-7	CASNQQGSWYEQYF	TGTGCCAGCAATCAACAGGGAAGTTGGTACGAGCAGTACTTC